These 17 T cell receptor beta chains came from one sample sequenced in a study of patients and donors after allogeneic stem cell transplantation. MiXCR, applied by TCRdb to the RT-PCR reads, yields one record per CDR3 protein. The table includes roughly 10,000 distinct CDR3 sequences, approximately 5.9% detected once. The sequenced sample was blood, either unsorted or a sorted T cell fraction (not recorded which). These receptors were taken from a human donor who was either an allogeneic HSCT recipient or a stem cell or donor lymphocyte infusion donor (not recorded which). It is not recorded whose cells these are; they may come from a transplant donor.

This clonotype is large. The chain couples TRBV9 to TRBJ1-1; 7 bases line up with TRBD1. The CDR3 consists of 14 residues. Germline-derived CDR1 and CDR2 are SGDLS and YYNGEE. With V trimmed by 4 bases and J by 1 base, 4 bases remained unmatched. The CDR3 DNA reads as TGTGCCAGCAGCCTCGGGACAGCGAACACTGAAGCTTTCTTT. Translated: CASSLGTANTEAFF.

This chain uses TRBV18 with TRBJ1-2; the D gene is possibly TRBD1 (5 bases). Germline-derived CDR1 and CDR2 are KGHSH and LQKENI. Between the trimmed V and J ends, which lost 2 bases and 7 bases, there was a span of 11 bases. This CDR3 has 13 amino acids. CDR3 bases: TGTGCCAGCTCACCAAAGGGGCAATCTGGCTACACCTTC. It encodes CASSPKGQSGYTF.

In this sample, this clonotype turned up many times. The chain uses TRBV20-1 and TRBJ1-5, with a weak D call TRBD1 (5 bases). V lost 1 base to trimming and J lost 7 bases, with 11 bases between them. Looked up from germline, CDR1 is DFQATT and CDR2 is SNEGSKA (reference sequence). The CDR3 has 13 amino acids. The chain's CDR3 is CSARVAGRQPQHF. In nucleotides, the CDR3 is TGCAGTGCTAGAGTGGCAGGGCGGCAGCCCCAGCATTTT.

The chain employs TRBV4-1 and TRBJ2-3; tentatively, D is TRBD1 (5 bases). V shed 4 bases and J shed 5 bases, with 25 bases lying between them. The CDR3 runs to 18 residues. CDR1 is MGHRA, CDR2 YSYEKL, per germline. CDR3 loop: CASSPSPDSTPSQDTQYF. As DNA, the CDR3 is TGCGCCAGCAGCCCCAGCCCTGACAGCACCCCTTCTCAAGATACGCAGTATTTT.

The table lists this clonotype with a few counts. The V call is TRBV28, the J call TRBJ2-1, with 7 nucleotides matching TRBD1. This CDR3 region has 17 residues. CDR1 and CDR2 from the germline V gene are MDHEN and SYDVKM. V gave up 5 bases and J gave up 3 bases; unmatched junction bases: 13. The DNA of the CDR3 is TGTGCCAGCAGTGCTTCTACGACAGGGCTTCACTACAATGAGCAGTTCTTC. Its translation: CASSASTTGLHYNEQFF.

Note on this clonotype: Just one base apart from a much larger clone, this may be a read error. This chain links TRBV29-1 with TRBJ2-5; D unresolved. Germline-derived CDR1 and CDR2 are SQVTM and ANQGSEA. This CDR3 region has 14 residues. Trimming pared 7 bases from V and 1 base from J, leaving 16 bases between. This chain's CDR3 is CSAFRWGTQETQYF. DNA of the CDR3: TGCAGCGCCTTCCGATGGGGAACCCAAGAGACCCAGTACTTC.

Ten or more counts support this clonotype. The rearrangement links TRBV7-9 to TRBJ1-1; TRBD1 aligns across 7 bases. Germline loops: CDR1 SEHNR, CDR2 FQNEAQ (reference sequence). CDR3 size: 11 residues. V shed 6 bases and J 7 bases; nucleotides not matched to a gene: 2. The chain's CDR3 is CASRRQGEAFF. For the CDR3, the DNA is TGTGCCAGCAGACGACAGGGTGAAGCTTTCTTT.

The V call is TRBV3-1, the J call TRBJ2-5, with 8 nucleotides matching TRBD1. Germline V lookup: CDR1 LGHDT, CDR2 YNNKEL (reference sequence). There are 15 residues in the CDR3. Trimming took 2 bases from V and 4 from J; bases not matched to a gene: 6. CDR3 DNA: TGTGCCAGCAGCCAAAATCTCGGACAGGGAGAGACCCAGTACTTC. Encoded protein: CASSQNLGQGETQYF.

This clonotype was seen repeatedly, ten times or more. The rearrangement joins TRBV12-3 or TRBV12-4 to TRBJ2-1, with D possibly matching TRBD1 (5 bases). This CDR3 contains 14 residues. The germline V and J ends were trimmed by 3 bases and 10 bases, with 16 bases remaining between them. CDR3 in amino acids: CASSFRNRSREQFF. The DNA of the CDR3 is TGTGCCAGCAGTTTTCGCAACAGGTCGAGGGAGCAGTTCTTC.

This sequence joins TRBV7-9 and TRBJ2-1, with 10 nucleotides matching TRBD2. This CDR3 comprises 15 residues. J lost 7 bases, V lost 7 bases, and 10 bases had no gene match. Germline-derived CDR1 and CDR2 are SEHNR and FQNEAQ (reference sequence). CDR3 residues: CASIQLAGLPNEQFF. The DNA of the CDR3 is TGTGCCAGCATCCAACTAGCGGGACTACCTAATGAGCAGTTCTTC. Full variable domain (outside the CDR3, taken from reference TRBV7-9 and TRBJ2-1): DTGVSQNPRHKITKRGQNVTFRCDPISEHNRLYWYRQTLGQGPEFLTYFQNEAQLEKSRLLSDRFSAERPKGSFSTLEIQRTEQGDSAMYLCASIQLAGLPNEQFFGPGTRLTVL.

The rearrangement links TRBV28 to TRBJ2-3; 9 nucleotides align to TRBD1. V shed 5 bases and J 5 bases; nucleotides not matched to a gene: 14. Germline V CDR1 and CDR2: MDHEN, SYDVKM. The CDR3 consists of 17 residues. CDR3 amino acids: CASSLQINRGQKDTQYF. The CDR3 bases are TGTGCCAGCAGTCTTCAAATCAACAGGGGGCAAAAAGATACGCAGTATTTT.

The chain uses TRBV27 and TRBJ1-4, with a weak D call TRBD1 (6 bases). V was clipped by 3 bases and J by 8 bases, with 16 bases between them. In germline, CDR1 is MNHEY, CDR2 SMNVEV (reference sequence). CDR3 size: 15 residues. The chain's CDR3 is CASSLVGGVEEKLFF. The CDR3 region has the DNA TGTGCCAGCAGTTTGGTAGGGGGGGTGGAGGAAAAACTGTTTTTT.

This clonotype has ten or more counts. This chain joins TRBV12-3 or TRBV12-4 and TRBJ2-3, with D perhaps being TRBD1 or TRBD2 (5 bases each). CDR3 length: 14 residues. Deletions cut 2 bases from V and 1 base from J, with 7 bases between. The CDR3 coding sequence is TGTGCCAGCAGTTTACGAGGGGGCACAGATACGCAGTATTTT. It yields the protein CASSLRGGTDTQYF.

The V gene is TRBV6-2 or TRBV6-3, the J gene TRBJ2-4; D unresolved. V gave up 0 bases and J gave up 9 bases, with 6 bases separating them. This CDR3 region has 12 residues. The germline V gene encodes CDR1 MNHEY and CDR2 SVGEGT. CDR3 loop: CASSYSPAIQYF. CDR3 nucleotide sequence: TGTGCCAGCAGTTACTCCCCCGCCATTCAGTACTTC.

This clonotype was seen ten or more times. The J gene is TRBJ2-6, the V gene TRBV28; D is undetermined. Trimming cost V 1 base and J 0 bases, with 4 bases left between them. Germline V CDR1 and CDR2: MDHEN, SYDVKM. This CDR3 comprises 15 residues. This chain's CDR3 is CASSLFASGANVLTF. The CDR3 nucleotides read TGTGCCAGCAGTTTATTCGCCTCTGGGGCCAACGTCCTGACTTTC.

This clonotype was observed a few times. The chain is built from TRBV4-3 and TRBJ2-7; D is perhaps TRBD1 or TRBD2 (7 bases each). The CDR3 runs to 14 residues. The V end was cut by 1 base, the J end by 5 bases, with 12 bases between. CDR1 is LGHNA, CDR2 YSLEER, per germline. CDR3 amino acids: CASSQGQGGNEQYF. For the CDR3, the DNA is TGCGCCAGCAGCCAAGGACAGGGAGGGAACGAGCAGTACTTC.

This clonotype was picked up many times. The V call is TRBV6-4, the J call TRBJ1-5, with TRBD1 as a possible D gene (6 bases). Trimming left V 4 bases short and J 4 bases short, with 8 bases between. The germline V gene encodes CDR1 MRHNA and CDR2 SNTAGT. This CDR3 contains 13 residues. The CDR3 region has the DNA TGTGCCAGCAGTGTAGACAGGAATCAGCCCCAGCATTTT. Protein: CASSVDRNQPQHF.